The 27 T cell receptor beta chains presented below share a single source sample, sequenced in a study of cytomegalovirus exposure and HLA in healthy donors. 13 Jbeta primers and 60 Vbeta primers were used for the PCR. Measured with immunoSEQ multiplex PCR; TCRdb has only the in-frame clones, and not every one. Seen here are about 55,000 clones, about 76% observed once, and the top ten hold 2.5%. Source material: PBMCs. These receptor sequences come from a female donor in good health and CMV-seronegative.

The CDR3: CASSYLAPNTYEQYF. The CDR3 DNA sequence: TGTGCCAGCAGTTACCTAGCGCCGAATACCTACGAGCAGTACTTC. This chain links TRBV6-5 with TRBJ2-7; TRBD2 might be the D (6 bases). Trimming cost V 2 bases and J 2 bases, with 13 bases left between them. This CDR3 is built from 15 residues. Germline V gene lookup returns CDR1 MNHEY and CDR2 SVGAGI.

This sequence joins TRBV19 and TRBJ2-3; 7 bases map to TRBD2. This CDR3 is 15 amino acids long. With 2 bases clipped from V and 4 bases from J, the junction kept 6 bases outside the gene matches. The V gene's germline CDR1 is LNHDA and CDR2 SQIVND (reference sequence). The CDR3 DNA reads TGTGCCAGTAGTATACGCTCCAGCGGGGCAGATACGCAGTATTTT. This codes for CASSIRSSGADTQYF.

The V gene is TRBV5-6, the J gene TRBJ1-1, with TRBD1 as a possible D gene (5 bases). In germline, CDR1 is SGHDT, CDR2 YYEEEE. V was pared by 0 bases and J by 4 bases, with 10 bases between. This CDR3 has 14 amino acids. This CDR3 reads CASSLAGGATEAFF. In DNA, the CDR3 is TGTGCCAGCAGCTTGGCCGGAGGGGCCACTGAAGCTTTCTTT. Full variable domain (outside the CDR3, taken from reference TRBV5-6 and TRBJ1-1): DAGVTQSPTHLIKTRGQQVTLRCSPKSGHDTVSWYQQALGQGPQFIFQYYEEEERQRGNFPDRFSGHQFPNYSSELNVNALLLGDSALYLCASSLAGGATEAFFGQGTRLTVV.

The V gene is TRBV29-1, the J gene TRBJ1-2, with TRBD1 identical over 8 bases. The V and J ends lost 3 bases and 7 bases, in that order; junction bases with no gene match: 4. This CDR3 spans 12 amino acids. Germline V CDR1 and CDR2: SQVTM, ANQGSEA. The CDR3: CSVDRGQGGYTF. The CDR3 bases are TGCAGCGTTGACAGGGGGCAAGGTGGCTACACCTTC.

The chain links TRBV7-9 to TRBJ1-4; D ambiguous. Trimming removed 5 bases at V and 10 bases at J, with 20 bases between. CDR1 and CDR2 from the germline V gene are SEHNR and FQNEAQ (reference sequence). CDR3 size: 15 residues. The chain's CDR3 is CASSHWTHSSSKLFF. For the CDR3, the DNA is TGTGCCAGCAGCCACTGGACTCATAGCTCTTCAAAACTGTTTTTT.

The chain is built from TRBV7-2 and TRBJ2-5, with D unclear. The CDR3 runs 13 residues. V lost 4 bases and J 4 bases, leaving 10 bases between the germline ends. CDR1 and CDR2 from the germline V gene are SGHTA and FQGNSA. The CDR3 DNA reads as TGTGCCAGCAGCTCTGGAGAAAGAGAGACCCAGTACTTC. This encodes CASSSGERETQYF.

The chain joins TRBV7-3 to TRBJ2-1, with 7 bases that match TRBD1. The CDR3 is 13 residues long. Germline V CDR1 and CDR2: SGHTA, FQGTGA. The ends lost 5 bases at V and 6 bases at J; junction bases unmatched: 4. The DNA for the CDR3 is TGTGCCAGCAGCCGGGACAGTACCAATGAGCAGTTCTTC. Its translation is CASSRDSTNEQFF.

The chain's CDR3 is CASSLGRTVIGADTQYF. For the CDR3, the DNA is TGTGCCAGCAGCTTAGGGCGGACAGTTATTGGGGCAGATACGCAGTATTTT. This rearrangement joins TRBV11-2 to TRBJ2-3, with D possibly matching TRBD1 (6 bases). The CDR3 contains 17 residues. Looked up from germline, CDR1 is SGHAT and CDR2 is FQNNGV. V was shortened by 1 base and J by 4 bases, with 18 bases between the two germline ends.

On this clone: In this CDR3 the conserved last residue, phenylalanine or tryptophan, is missing, so a read error is likely. It is unclear where the CDR3 begins or ends on the DNA, so no DNA is shown, and the CDR3 is as TCRdb lists it. This CDR3 is CAISESGLAGGLSV. V and J are TRBV10-3 and TRBJ2-3; the table's D call, TRBD2, has no DNA check behind it. The germline V gene encodes CDR1 ENHRY and CDR2 SYGVKD. The CDR3 spans 14 residues, counting both ends.

This clone was counted a single time. This chain joins TRBV7-2 and TRBJ2-7; 8 bases map to TRBD1. V gave up 1 base and J gave up 7 bases; unmatched junction bases: 6. Per the germline V gene, CDR1 is SGHTA and CDR2 is FQGNSA. The CDR3 loop spans 14 amino acids. In nucleotides, the CDR3 is TGTGCCAGCAGCTTAGGGACAGGGTTAGCGGAGCAGTACTTC. Its translation is CASSLGTGLAEQYF.

The rearrangement uses TRBV27 and TRBJ2-7, with D unresolved. V dropped 3 bases and J dropped 3 bases, with 6 bases sitting between them. Germline V gene sequence: CDR1 MNHEY, CDR2 SMNVEV (reference sequence). This CDR3 comprises 12 residues. CDR3 region: CASSFPVYEQYF. The CDR3 DNA follows: TGTGCCAGCAGTTTCCCTGTCTACGAGCAGTACTTC.

The V call is TRBV6-5, the J call TRBJ2-3; the D gene is possibly TRBD1 (5 bases). Germline V gene data show CDR1 as MNHEY and CDR2 as SVGAGI. CDR3 length equals 14 residues. Trimming pared 5 bases from V and 6 bases from J, leaving 15 bases between. CDR3 region: CASSNTGFKDTQYF. CDR3 in DNA: TGTGCCAGCAGTAATACAGGATTCAAGGATACGCAGTATTTT.

The chain uses TRBV30 and TRBJ2-2; D is unclear. Looked up from germline, CDR1 is GTSNPN and CDR2 is SVGIG (reference sequence). The CDR3 has 12 amino acids. Trimming pared 8 bases from V and 5 bases from J, leaving 12 bases between. CDR3 region: CAIAPRTGELFF. DNA of the CDR3: TGTGCCATAGCTCCCCGGACCGGGGAGCTGTTTTTT.

The genes are TRBV25-1 and TRBJ1-5; 7 positions agree with TRBD1. After removal of 3 bases from V and 3 bases from J, the junction contained 2 bases not matched to a gene. Looked up from germline, CDR1 is MGHDK and CDR2 is SYGVNS. This CDR3 spans 14 amino acids. CDR3 bases: TGTGCCAGCAGTGAGGGGACAGACAATCAGCCCCAGCATTTT. Its translation: CASSEGTDNQPQHF. Full variable domain (outside the CDR3, taken from reference TRBV25-1 and TRBJ1-5): EADIYQTPRYLVIGTGKKITLECSQTMGHDKMYWYQQDPGMELHLIHYSYGVNSTEKGDLSSESTVSRIRTEHFPLTLESARPSHTSQYLCASSEGTDNQPQHFGDGTRLSIL.

The chain combines TRBV2 with TRBJ1-4; no clear D gene. Trimming took 4 bases from V and 5 from J, leaving 11 bases between them. Per germline, CDR1 SNHLY and CDR2 FYNNEI. CDR3 size: 14 residues. This CDR3 reads CASSVEATNEKLFF. In DNA, the CDR3 is TGTGCCAGCAGTGTAGAAGCCACCAATGAAAAACTGTTTTTT.

The rearrangement joins TRBV4-2 to TRBJ2-1, with 9 bases identical to TRBD1. The CDR3 is made up of 20 amino acids. The V and J ends lost 0 bases and 7 bases, in that order; junction bases with no gene match: 19. The germline V gene encodes CDR1 LGHNA and CDR2 YNFKEQ. CDR3 sequence reads: CASSQDGTGLAAAVWNEQFF. The CDR3 DNA is TGTGCCAGCAGCCAAGATGGGACAGGGCTAGCGGCGGCCGTGTGGAATGAGCAGTTCTTC.

The chain carries TRBV27 and TRBJ2-3; D is unresolved. CDR1 is MNHEY, CDR2 SMNVEV, per germline (reference sequence). This CDR3 contains 11 residues. V dropped 6 bases and J dropped 6 bases, with 7 bases sitting between them. CDR3 coding DNA: TGTGCCAGCAGGCTATGGGATACGCAGTATTTT. Residues: CASRLWDTQYF.

The chain recombines TRBV4-2 with TRBJ2-3, with D perhaps matching TRBD2 (6 bases). Germline loops: CDR1 LGHNA, CDR2 YNFKEQ. The CDR3 length is 14 residues. The V and J ends lost 4 bases and 7 bases respectively, with 15 bases between them. CDR3 coding DNA: TGTGCCAGCAGCCCGGGACTCGGCCGCCATACGCAGTATTTT. It codes for CASSPGLGRHTQYF.

This clone was detected a few times. The chain is built from TRBV11-3 and TRBJ1-1, with D tentatively TRBD1 (6 bases). V was trimmed by 4 bases and J by 5 bases, leaving 8 bases between them. CDR1 is SGHNT, CDR2 YENEEA, per germline. The CDR3 consists of 12 residues. The CDR3 bases are TGTGCCAGCAGCTACAGGGAGACTGAAGCTTTCTTT. It translates to CASSYRETEAFF.

The CDR3 DNA sequence: TGTGCCAGCTCACCAAAAGGCAGGCCGGGGTGGGTTGGCACAGATACGCAGTATTTT. Protein sequence: CASSPKGRPGWVGTDTQYF. The chain joins TRBV18 to TRBJ2-3; possible D gene TRBD2, 5 bases. Trimming shortened V by 2 bases and J by 1 base, and 22 bases separated the two germline ends. The CDR3 has 19 amino acids. CDR1 KGHSH and CDR2 LQKENI come from the germline V gene. Looking up the rest from reference TRBV18 and TRBJ2-3 gives the full variable domain: NAGVMQNPRHLVRRRGQEARLRCSPMKGHSHVYWYRQLPEEGLKFMVYLQKENIIDESGMPKERFSAEFPKEGPSILRIQQVVRGDSAAYFCASSPKGRPGWVGTDTQYFGPGTRLTVL.

The rearrangement joins TRBV28 to TRBJ1-2; TRBD1 matches 8 bases. Per the germline V gene, CDR1 is MDHEN and CDR2 is SYDVKM. The CDR3 is 15 amino acids. Losses at the gene ends were 4 bases for V and 6 bases for J; bases not matched to a gene: 10. This chain's CDR3 is CASSYTRQGLNGYTF. In DNA form, the CDR3 reads TGTGCCAGCAGTTACACTCGACAGGGGTTAAATGGCTACACCTTC.

About this clone itself: An end of the junction differs from the germline gene, which may be a read error. V and J are TRBV11-2 and TRBJ2-7; perhaps TRBD2 as D (6 bases). The germline CDR1 and CDR2 sequences are SGHAT and FQNNGV. The CDR3 runs to 14 residues. The CDR3 region has the DNA TGTGCCAACAGCCCCTCGGGACTGGCCTACGAGCAGTACTTC. Translating it yields CANSPSGLAYEQYF.

The CDR3 region has the DNA TGTGCCAGCAGCTTGGGACAGGGGGAGCTCACGCAGTATTTT. Protein sequence: CASSLGQGELTQYF. V gene TRBV5-5 combines with J gene TRBJ2-3; 9 nucleotides match TRBD1. CDR3 length equals 14 residues. From germline, CDR1 is SGHKS and CDR2 YYEKEE (reference sequence). The junction had 5 bases not matched to a gene; V was cut back by 0 bases and J by 9 bases.

The genes are TRBV10-3 and TRBJ2-4; the match to TRBD2 covers 10 bases. The CDR3 consists of 16 residues. Losses at the gene ends were 3 bases for V and 6 bases for J; bases not matched to a gene: 8. Per the germline V gene, CDR1 is ENHRY and CDR2 is SYGVKD. Here the CDR3 reads CAISDFTSGTVNIQYF. The CDR3 DNA is TGTGCCATCAGTGATTTCACTAGCGGGACCGTAAACATTCAGTACTTC.

This sequence joins TRBV29-1 and TRBJ2-1; D might be TRBD1 (5 bases). The CDR3 runs to 13 residues. Germline assignment: CDR1 SQVTM and CDR2 ANQGSEA. Trimming stripped 4 bases from V and 8 bases from J, with 15 bases between. The CDR3: CSVGVGVGDEQFF. CDR3 nucleotides: TGCAGCGTTGGGGTAGGGGTCGGCGATGAGCAGTTCTTC.

The J gene is TRBJ2-1, the V gene TRBV29-1; maybe TRBD2 (5 bases). The V end was cut by 7 bases, the J end by 7 bases, with 14 bases between. The CDR3 loop spans 12 amino acids. Germline values: CDR1 SQVTM, CDR2 ANQGSEA. In DNA form, the CDR3 reads TGCAGCGCACAAACTAGTATAAATGAGCAGTTCTTC. Its protein product is CSAQTSINEQFF.

This clone was counted once. The chain uses TRBV2 and TRBJ2-5, with 11 positions matching TRBD2. The CDR3 totals 17 residues. Germline V CDR1 and CDR2: SNHLY, FYNNEI. After removal of 6 bases from V and 1 base from J, the junction contained 10 bases not matched to a gene. The CDR3 is CASRRRRTSGPQETQYF. The CDR3 DNA sequence: TGTGCCAGCAGAAGACGACGGACTAGCGGGCCCCAAGAGACCCAGTACTTC.